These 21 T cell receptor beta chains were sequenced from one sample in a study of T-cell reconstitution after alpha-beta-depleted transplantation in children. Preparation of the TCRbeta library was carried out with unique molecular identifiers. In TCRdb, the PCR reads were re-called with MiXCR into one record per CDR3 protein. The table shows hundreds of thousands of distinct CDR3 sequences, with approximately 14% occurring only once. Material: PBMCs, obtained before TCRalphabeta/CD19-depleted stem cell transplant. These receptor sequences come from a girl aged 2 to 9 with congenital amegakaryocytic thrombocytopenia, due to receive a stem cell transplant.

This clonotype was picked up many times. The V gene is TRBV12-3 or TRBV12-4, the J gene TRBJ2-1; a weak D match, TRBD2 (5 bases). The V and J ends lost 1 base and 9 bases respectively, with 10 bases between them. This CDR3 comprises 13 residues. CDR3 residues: CASSLGSGGEQFF. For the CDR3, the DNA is TGTGCCAGCAGTTTAGGGAGCGGAGGTGAGCAGTTCTTC.

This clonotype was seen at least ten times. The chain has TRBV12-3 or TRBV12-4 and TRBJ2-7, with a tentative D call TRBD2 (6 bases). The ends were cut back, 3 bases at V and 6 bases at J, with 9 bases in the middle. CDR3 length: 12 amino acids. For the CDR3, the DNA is TGTGCCAGCAGTTTTGGCGGGATCGAGCAGTACTTC. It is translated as CASSFGGIEQYF.

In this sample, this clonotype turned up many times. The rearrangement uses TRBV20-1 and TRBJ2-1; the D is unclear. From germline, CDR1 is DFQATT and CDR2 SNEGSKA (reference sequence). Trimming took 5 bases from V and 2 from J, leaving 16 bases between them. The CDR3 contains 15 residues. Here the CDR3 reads CSAEEDVGTYNEQFF. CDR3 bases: TGCAGTGCTGAAGAGGACGTTGGGACCTACAATGAGCAGTTCTTC.

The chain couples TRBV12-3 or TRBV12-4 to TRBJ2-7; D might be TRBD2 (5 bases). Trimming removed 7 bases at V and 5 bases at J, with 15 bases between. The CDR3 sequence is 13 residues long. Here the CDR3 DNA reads TGTGCCAGCACGAGCGGTTTCCCCCACGAGCAGTACTTC. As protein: CASTSGFPHEQYF.

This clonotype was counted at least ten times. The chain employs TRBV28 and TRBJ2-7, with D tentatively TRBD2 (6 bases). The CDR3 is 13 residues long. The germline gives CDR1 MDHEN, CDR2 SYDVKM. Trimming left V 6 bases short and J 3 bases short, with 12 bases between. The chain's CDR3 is CASRSGLYYEQYF. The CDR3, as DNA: TGTGCCAGCAGGTCGGGACTCTACTACGAGCAGTACTTC.

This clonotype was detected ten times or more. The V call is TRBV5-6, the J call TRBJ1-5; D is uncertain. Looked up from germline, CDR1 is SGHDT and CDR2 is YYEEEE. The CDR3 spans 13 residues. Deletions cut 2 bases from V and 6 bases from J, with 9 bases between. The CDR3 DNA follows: TGTGCCAGCAGCTTCGGAACGGGTCAGCCCCAGCATTTT. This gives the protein CASSFGTGQPQHF.

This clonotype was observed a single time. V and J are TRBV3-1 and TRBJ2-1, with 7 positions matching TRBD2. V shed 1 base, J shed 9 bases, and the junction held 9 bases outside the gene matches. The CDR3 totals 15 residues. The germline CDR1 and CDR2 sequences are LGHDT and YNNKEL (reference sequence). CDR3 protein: CASSQVIAGDIEQFF. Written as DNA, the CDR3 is TGTGCCAGCAGCCAAGTAATAGCGGGTGACATTGAGCAGTTCTTC.

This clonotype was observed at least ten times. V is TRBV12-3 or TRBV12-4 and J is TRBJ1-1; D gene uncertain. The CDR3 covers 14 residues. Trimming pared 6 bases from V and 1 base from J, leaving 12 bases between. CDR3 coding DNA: TGTGCCAGCAGCCCTAGAAGGTCGAACACTGAAGCTTTCTTT. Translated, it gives CASSPRRSNTEAFF.

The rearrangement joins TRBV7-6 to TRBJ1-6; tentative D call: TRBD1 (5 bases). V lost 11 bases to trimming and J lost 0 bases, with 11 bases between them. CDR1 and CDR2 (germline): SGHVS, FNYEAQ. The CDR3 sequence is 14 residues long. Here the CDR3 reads CAVRGSSYNSPLHF. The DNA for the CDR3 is TGTGCCGTACGGGGGAGCTCCTATAATTCACCCCTCCACTTT.

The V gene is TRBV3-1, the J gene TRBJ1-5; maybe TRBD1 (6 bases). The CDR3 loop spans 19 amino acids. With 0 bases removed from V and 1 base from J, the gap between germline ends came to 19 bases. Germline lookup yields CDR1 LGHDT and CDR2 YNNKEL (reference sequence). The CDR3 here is CASSQDGGRQDLSNQPQHF. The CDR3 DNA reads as TGTGCCAGCAGCCAAGATGGGGGAAGACAGGACCTGAGCAATCAGCCCCAGCATTTT.

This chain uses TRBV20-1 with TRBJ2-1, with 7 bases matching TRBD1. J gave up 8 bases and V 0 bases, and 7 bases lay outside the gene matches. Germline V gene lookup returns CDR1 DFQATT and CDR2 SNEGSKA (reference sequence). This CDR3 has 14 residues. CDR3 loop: CSARETGLMDEQFF. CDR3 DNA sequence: TGCAGTGCTAGAGAGACAGGGTTAATGGATGAGCAGTTCTTC.

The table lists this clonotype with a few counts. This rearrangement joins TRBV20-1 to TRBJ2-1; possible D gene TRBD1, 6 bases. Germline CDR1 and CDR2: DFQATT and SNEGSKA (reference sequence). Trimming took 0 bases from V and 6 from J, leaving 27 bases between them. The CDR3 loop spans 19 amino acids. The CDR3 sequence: CSARDGRSAVPQGSNEQFF. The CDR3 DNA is TGCAGTGCTAGAGATGGTCGCTCTGCGGTCCCTCAGGGGTCCAATGAGCAGTTCTTC.

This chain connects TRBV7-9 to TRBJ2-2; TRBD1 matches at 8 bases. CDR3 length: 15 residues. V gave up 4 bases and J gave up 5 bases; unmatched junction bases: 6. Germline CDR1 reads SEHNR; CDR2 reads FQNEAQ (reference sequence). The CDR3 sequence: CASSSRWTGTGELFF. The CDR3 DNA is TGTGCCAGCAGCTCTCGCTGGACAGGGACCGGGGAGCTGTTTTTT.

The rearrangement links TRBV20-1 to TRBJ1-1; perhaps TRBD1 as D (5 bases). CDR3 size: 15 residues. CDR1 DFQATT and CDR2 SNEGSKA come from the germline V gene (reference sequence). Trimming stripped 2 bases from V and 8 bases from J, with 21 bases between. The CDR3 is CSARSGEKPALEAFF. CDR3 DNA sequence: TGCAGTGCTAGATCGGGGGAAAAACCTGCCTTGGAAGCTTTCTTT.

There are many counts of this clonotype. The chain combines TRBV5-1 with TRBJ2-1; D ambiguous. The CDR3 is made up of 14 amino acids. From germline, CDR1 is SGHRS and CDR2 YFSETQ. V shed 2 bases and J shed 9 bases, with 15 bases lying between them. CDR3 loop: CASSFNRVVGEQFF. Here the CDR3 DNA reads TGCGCCAGCAGCTTCAATCGCGTAGTAGGTGAGCAGTTCTTC. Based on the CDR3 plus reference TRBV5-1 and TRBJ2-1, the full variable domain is KAGVTQTPRYLIKTRGQQVTLSCSPISGHRSVSWYQQTPGQGLQFLFEYFSETQRNKGNFPGRFSGRQFSNSRSEMNVSTLELGDSALYLCASSFNRVVGEQFFGPGTRLTVL.

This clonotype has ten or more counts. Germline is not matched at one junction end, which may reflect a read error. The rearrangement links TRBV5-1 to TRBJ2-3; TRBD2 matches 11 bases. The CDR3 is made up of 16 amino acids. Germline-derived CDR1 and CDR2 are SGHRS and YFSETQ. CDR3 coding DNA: TGTGCCAGCAGTTCACGGACTAGCGGGAGCACAGATACGCAGTATTTT. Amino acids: CASSSRTSGSTDTQYF.

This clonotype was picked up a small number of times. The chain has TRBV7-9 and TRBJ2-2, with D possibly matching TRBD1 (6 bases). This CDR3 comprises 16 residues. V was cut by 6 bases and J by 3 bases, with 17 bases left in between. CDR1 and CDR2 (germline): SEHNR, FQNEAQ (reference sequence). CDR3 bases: TGTGCCAGCAGGGCAGGTCAGGGGTCCTACACCGGGGAGCTGTTTTTT. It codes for CASRAGQGSYTGELFF.

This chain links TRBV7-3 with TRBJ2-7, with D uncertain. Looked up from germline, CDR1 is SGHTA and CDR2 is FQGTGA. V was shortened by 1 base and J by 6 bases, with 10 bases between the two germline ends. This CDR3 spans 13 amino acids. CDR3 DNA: TGTGCCAGCAGCTTAATTACGTCTGGCGAGCAGTACTTC. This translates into CASSLITSGEQYF.

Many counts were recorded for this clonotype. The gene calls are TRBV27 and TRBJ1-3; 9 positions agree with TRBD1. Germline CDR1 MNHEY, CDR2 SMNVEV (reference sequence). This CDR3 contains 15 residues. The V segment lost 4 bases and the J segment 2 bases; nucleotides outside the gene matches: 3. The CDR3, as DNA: TGTGCCAGCAGTTCATACAGGGGGCCTGGAAACACCATATATTTT. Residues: CASSSYRGPGNTIYF.

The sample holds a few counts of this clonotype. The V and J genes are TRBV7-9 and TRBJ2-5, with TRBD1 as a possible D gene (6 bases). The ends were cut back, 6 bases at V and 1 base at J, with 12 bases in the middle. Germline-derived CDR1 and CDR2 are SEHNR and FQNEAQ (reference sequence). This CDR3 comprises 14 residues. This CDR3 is CASRERDTQETQYF. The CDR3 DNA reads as TGTGCCAGCAGAGAACGGGACACCCAAGAGACCCAGTACTTC.

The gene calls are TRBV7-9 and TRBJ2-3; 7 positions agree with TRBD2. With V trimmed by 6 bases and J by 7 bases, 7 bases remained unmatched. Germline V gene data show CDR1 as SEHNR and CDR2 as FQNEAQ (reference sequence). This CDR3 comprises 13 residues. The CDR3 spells CASSPTSVNTQYF. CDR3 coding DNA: TGTGCCAGCAGTCCTACTAGCGTCAATACGCAGTATTTT.